The T cell receptor beta chain under discussion was sequenced for a study of blood T cells in healthy people across ages. Regarding the study as a whole: Per million T cells, TCR beta diversity dropped roughly linearly as age increased. Any changes in expanded clonotypes were possibly confounded, as donor CMV status remained unknown.

The CDR3 runs to 14 residues. The junction had 3 bases not matched to a gene; V was cut back by 2 bases and J by 3 bases. From germline, CDR1 is SNHLY and CDR2 FYNNEI. There are a few counts of this clonotype. The antigen remains undetermined. Through a sample-barcoded 5' primer and a J-beta primer mix, a second PCR was run for roughly 7 to 12 cycles. From the 5' RACE reads, TCRdb called clonotypes with MiXCR, one entry per CDR3 protein. This table holds hundreds of thousands of distinct CDR3 sequences, around 40% found once. This sequence was found in a woman aged 60-75 years in good health. Sequencing input: blood. This rearrangement joins TRBV2 to TRBJ2-5, with 7 positions matching TRBD1. CDR3 region: CASSERQGEETQYF. The CDR3 nucleotides are TGTGCCAGCAGTGAAAGACAGGGAGAAGAGACCCAGTACTTC.